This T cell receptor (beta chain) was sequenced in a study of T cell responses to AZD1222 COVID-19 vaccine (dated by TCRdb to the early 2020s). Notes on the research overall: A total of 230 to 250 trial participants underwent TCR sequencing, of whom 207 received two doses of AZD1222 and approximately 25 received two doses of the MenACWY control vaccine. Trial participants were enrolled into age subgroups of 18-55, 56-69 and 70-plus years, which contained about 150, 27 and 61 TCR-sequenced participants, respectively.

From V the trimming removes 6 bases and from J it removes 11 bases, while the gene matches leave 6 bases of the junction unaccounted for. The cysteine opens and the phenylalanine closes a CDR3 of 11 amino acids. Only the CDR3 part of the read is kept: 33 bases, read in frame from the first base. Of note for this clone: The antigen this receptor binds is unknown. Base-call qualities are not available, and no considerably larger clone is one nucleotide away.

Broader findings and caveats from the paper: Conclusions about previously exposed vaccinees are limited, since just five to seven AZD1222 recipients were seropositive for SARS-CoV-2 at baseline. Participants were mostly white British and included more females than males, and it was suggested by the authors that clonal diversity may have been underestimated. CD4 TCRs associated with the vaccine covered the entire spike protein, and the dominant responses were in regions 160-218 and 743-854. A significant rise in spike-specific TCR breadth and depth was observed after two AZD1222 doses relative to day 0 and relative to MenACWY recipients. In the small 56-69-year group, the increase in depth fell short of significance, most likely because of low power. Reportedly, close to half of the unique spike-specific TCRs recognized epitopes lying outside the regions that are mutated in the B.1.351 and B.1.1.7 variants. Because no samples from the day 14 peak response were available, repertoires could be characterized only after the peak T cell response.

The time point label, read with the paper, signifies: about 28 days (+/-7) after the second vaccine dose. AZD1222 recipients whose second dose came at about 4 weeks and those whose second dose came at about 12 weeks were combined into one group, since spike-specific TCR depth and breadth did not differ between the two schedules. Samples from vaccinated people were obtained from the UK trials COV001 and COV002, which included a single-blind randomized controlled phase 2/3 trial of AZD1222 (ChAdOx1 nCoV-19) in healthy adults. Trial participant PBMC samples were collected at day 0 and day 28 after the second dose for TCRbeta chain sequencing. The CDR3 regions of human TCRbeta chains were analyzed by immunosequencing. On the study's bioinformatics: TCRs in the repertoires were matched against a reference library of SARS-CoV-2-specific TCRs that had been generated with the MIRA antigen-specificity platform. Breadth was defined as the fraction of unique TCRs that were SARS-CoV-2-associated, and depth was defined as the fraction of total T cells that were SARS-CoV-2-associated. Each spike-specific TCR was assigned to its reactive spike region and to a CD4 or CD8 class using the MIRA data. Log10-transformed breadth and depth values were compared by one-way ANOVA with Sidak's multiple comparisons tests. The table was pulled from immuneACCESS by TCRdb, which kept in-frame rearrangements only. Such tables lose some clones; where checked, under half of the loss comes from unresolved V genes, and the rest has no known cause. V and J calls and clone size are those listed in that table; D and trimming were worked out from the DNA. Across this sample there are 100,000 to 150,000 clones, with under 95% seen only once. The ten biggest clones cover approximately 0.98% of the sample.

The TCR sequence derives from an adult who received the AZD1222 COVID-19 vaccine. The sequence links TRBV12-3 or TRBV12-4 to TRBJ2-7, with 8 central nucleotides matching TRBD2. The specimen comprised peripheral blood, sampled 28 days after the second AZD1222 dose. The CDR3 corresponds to CASSHNGREYF. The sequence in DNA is TGTGCCAGCAGCCACAACGGGAGGGAGTACTTC.